This TCR beta chain was observed in a study of blood T cells in healthy people across ages. Study outcomes and limitations: Per million T cells, the diversity of TCR beta decreased roughly linearly as age advanced. With donor CMV status unknown, expanded clonotype changes were possibly confounded. Among long-lived donors, naive CD4+ cells were more numerous and diversity higher than in aged donors.

The use of a sample-barcoded 5' primer and a J-beta primer mix characterized a second PCR of roughly 6 to 12 cycles. Each CDR3 protein is one row after TCRdb ran MiXCR on the 5' RACE reads. The table records roughly 1.5 million distinct CDR3 sequences, roughly 43% of them present only once. This clonotype was counted many times. Its antigen is as yet unknown. Every donor provided ten milliliters of peripheral blood. This CDR3 is 19 amino acids long. J gave up 3 bases and V 1 base, and 11 bases lay outside the gene matches. The rearrangement uses TRBV12-3 or TRBV12-4 and TRBJ2-4, with 11 bases lining up with TRBD2. The receptor was derived from a woman between 18 and 29 years old in good health. Sequenced sample: blood. CDR3 residues: CASSLVRISGRANKNIQYF. CDR3 in DNA: TGTGCCAGCAGTTTAGTTCGGATTAGCGGGAGGGCGAACAAAAACATTCAGTACTTC.